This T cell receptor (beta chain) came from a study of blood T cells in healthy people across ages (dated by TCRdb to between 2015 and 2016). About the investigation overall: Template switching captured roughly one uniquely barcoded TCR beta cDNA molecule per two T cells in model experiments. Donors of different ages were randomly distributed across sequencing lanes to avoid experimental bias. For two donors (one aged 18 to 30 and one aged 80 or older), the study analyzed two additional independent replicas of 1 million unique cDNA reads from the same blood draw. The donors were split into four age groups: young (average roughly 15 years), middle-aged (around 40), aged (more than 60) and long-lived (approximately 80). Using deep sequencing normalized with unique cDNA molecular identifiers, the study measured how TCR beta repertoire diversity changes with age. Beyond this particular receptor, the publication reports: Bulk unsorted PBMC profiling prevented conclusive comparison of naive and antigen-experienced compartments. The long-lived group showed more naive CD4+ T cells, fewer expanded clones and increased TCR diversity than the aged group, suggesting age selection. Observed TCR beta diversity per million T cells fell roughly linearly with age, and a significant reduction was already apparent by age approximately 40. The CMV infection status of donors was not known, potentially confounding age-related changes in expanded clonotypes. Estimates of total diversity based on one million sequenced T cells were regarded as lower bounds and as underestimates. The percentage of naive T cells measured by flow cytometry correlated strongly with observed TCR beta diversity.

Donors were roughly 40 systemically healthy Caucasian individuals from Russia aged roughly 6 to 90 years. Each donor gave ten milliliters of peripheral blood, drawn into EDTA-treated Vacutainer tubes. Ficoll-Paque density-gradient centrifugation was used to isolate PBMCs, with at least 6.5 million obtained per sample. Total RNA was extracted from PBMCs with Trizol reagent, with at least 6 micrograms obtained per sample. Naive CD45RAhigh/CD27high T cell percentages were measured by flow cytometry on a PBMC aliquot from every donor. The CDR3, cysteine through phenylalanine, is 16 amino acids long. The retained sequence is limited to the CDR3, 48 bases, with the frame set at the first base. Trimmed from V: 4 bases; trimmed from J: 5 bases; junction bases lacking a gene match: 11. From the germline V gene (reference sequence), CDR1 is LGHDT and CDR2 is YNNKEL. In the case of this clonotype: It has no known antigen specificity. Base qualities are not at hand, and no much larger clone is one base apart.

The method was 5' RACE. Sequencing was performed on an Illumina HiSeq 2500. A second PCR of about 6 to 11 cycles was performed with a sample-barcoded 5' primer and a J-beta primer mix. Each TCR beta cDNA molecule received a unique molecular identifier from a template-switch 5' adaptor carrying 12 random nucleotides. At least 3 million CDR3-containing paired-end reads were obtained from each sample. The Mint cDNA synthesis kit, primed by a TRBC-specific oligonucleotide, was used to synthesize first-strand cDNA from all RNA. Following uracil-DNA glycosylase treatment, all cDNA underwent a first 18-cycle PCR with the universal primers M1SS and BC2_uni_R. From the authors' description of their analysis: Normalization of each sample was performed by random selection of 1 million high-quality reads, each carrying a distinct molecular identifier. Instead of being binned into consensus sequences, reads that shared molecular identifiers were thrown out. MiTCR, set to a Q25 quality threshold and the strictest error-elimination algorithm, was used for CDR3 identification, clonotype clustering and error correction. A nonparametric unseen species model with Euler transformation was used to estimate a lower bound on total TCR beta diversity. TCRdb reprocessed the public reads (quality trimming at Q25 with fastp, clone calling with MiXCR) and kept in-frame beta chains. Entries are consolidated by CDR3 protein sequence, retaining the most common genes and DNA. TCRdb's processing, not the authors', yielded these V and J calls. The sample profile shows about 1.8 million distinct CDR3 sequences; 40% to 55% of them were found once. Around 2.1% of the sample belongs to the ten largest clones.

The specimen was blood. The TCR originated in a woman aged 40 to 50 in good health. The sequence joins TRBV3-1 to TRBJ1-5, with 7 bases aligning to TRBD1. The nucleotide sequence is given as TGTGCCAGCAGCCTCTCAGGGGGGCATGGGTATCAGCCCCAGCATTTT. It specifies CASSLSGGHGYQPQHF. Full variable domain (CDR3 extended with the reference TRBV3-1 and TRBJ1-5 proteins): DTAVSQTPKYLVTQMGNDKSIKCEQNLGHDTMYWYKQDSKKFLKIMFSYNNKELIINETVPNRFSPKSPDKAHLNLHINSLELGDSAVYFCASSLSGGHGYQPQHFGDGTRLSIL.